The 5 T cell receptor beta chains below were found in one sample sequenced in a study of human T cells and chemical hapten exposure. TCRdb called the RACE reads again in MiXCR, with one record for every CDR3 protein. The sample carries tens of thousands of distinct CDR3 sequences, approximately 5.5% recorded once. Time point described: healthy volunteer bleed at 6 weeks. From whole blood left unfractionated, total RNA was extracted. Specimen: whole blood. These receptors came from a human donor in good health. Some clones in this sample may be carry-over from other donors' samples.

This clonotype was counted a few times. The chain carries TRBV28 and TRBJ2-7; the D is unclear. The V and J ends lost 4 bases and 6 bases respectively, with 10 bases between them. Germline CDR1 is MDHEN and CDR2 is SYDVKM. The CDR3 consists of 12 residues. CDR3 region: CASSSSLSEQYF. The CDR3 bases are TGTGCCAGCAGTTCCTCTTTAAGCGAGCAGTACTTC. The variable domain in full, completed from reference TRBV28 and TRBJ2-7, reads DVKVTQSSRYLVKRTGEKVFLECVQDMDHENMFWYRQDPGLGLRLIYFSYDVKMKEKGDIPEGYSVSREKKERFSLILESASTNQTSMYLCASSSSLSEQYFGPGTRLTVT.

V is TRBV5-1 and J is TRBJ1-4; D is ambiguous. The germline V gene has CDR1 SGHRS and CDR2 YFSETQ. This CDR3 is 13 amino acids long. V lost 4 bases and J lost 4, with 8 bases in between. Here the CDR3 DNA reads TGCGCCAGCAGCATGGGAAGTAATGAAAAACTGTTTTTT. Translating it yields CASSMGSNEKLFF.

The V and J genes are TRBV6-6 and TRBJ1-1, with a possible D match to TRBD1 (5 bases). The length of the CDR3 is 14 residues. The ends were cut back, 1 base at V and 4 bases at J, with 10 bases in the middle. Germline V gene data show CDR1 as MNHNY and CDR2 as SVGAGI (reference sequence). The CDR3 here is CASSYWGVGTEAFF. CDR3 nucleotide sequence: TGTGCCAGCAGTTACTGGGGGGTGGGCACTGAAGCTTTCTTT.

Ten or more counts support this clonotype. This chain links TRBV20-1 with TRBJ2-7, with D possibly TRBD2 on 7 matching bases. The CDR3 consists of 15 residues. V was shortened by 2 bases and J by 2 bases, with 16 bases between the two germline ends. Germline loops: CDR1 DFQATT, CDR2 SNEGSKA (reference sequence). The CDR3 sequence is CSARWGGAHTYEQYF. In DNA, the CDR3 is TGCAGTGCTAGATGGGGGGGGGCACATACCTACGAGCAGTACTTC.

CDR3 loop: CASSQDRGPMQFF. The CDR3 region has the DNA TGTGCCAGCAGCCAAGACAGGGGACCTATGCAGTTCTTC. This chain links TRBV3-1 with TRBJ2-1, with D tentatively TRBD1 (6 bases). CDR1 and CDR2 (germline): LGHDT, YNNKEL (reference sequence). The CDR3 totals 13 residues. V lost 0 bases, J lost 12 bases, and 12 bases lay in between.